Each of the 11 T cell receptor beta chains below was sequenced from the same sample in a study of shared clonotypes between healthy human individuals. TCRdb's table, derived via immunoSEQ multiplex PCR, lists solely in-frame clones and lacks some. The sample yields 150,000 to 200,000 clones, around 63% seen once. The sequencing input was memory CD4+ T cells sorted from blood. Subset noted: CD45RA-negative fraction. The receptors stem from a man under 40 in good health.

This clone was counted a few times. The rearrangement links TRBV30 to TRBJ2-7; D might be TRBD2 (5 bases). Germline CDR1 reads GTSNPN; CDR2 reads SVGIG (reference sequence). The CDR3 consists of 21 residues. Trimming removed 0 bases at V and 2 bases at J, with 32 bases between. CDR3 residues: CAWSVHSELGESNSSAYEQYF. CDR3 bases: TGTGCCTGGAGTGTACATTCCGAACTCGGGGAATCGAATTCCTCCGCCTACGAGCAGTACTTC. Full variable domain (outside the CDR3, taken from reference TRBV30 and TRBJ2-7): SQTIHQWPATLVQPVGSPLSLECTVEGTSNPNLYWYRQAAGRGLQLLFYSVGIGQISSEVPQNLSASRPQDRQFILSSKKLLLSDSGFYLCAWSVHSELGESNSSAYEQYFGPGTRLTVT.

Many counts were recorded for this clone. The rearrangement uses TRBV5-5 and TRBJ2-6; D is unresolved. The CDR3 is made up of 16 amino acids. V was clipped by 0 bases and J by 0 bases, with 7 bases between them. Germline V gene data show CDR1 as SGHKS and CDR2 as YYEKEE (reference sequence). The CDR3 DNA follows: TGTGCCAGCAGCTTGGCGGAGCTCTCTGGGGCCAACGTCCTGACTTTC. As protein: CASSLAELSGANVLTF.

The chain couples TRBV11-3 to TRBJ2-5; D is perhaps TRBD1 (5 bases). CDR1 SGHNT and CDR2 YENEEA come from the germline V gene. Trimming took 5 bases from V and 4 from J, leaving 11 bases between them. This CDR3 is 13 amino acids long. The CDR3 DNA follows: TGTGCCAGCAGCAAGACAGTTGGAGAGACCCAGTACTTC. Protein: CASSKTVGETQYF.

The chain carries TRBV29-1 and TRBJ1-4; a weak D match, TRBD1 (5 bases). Germline V lookup: CDR1 SQVTM, CDR2 ANQGSEA. The CDR3 has 12 residues. With 4 bases removed from V and 8 bases from J, the gap between germline ends came to 11 bases. In DNA, the CDR3 is TGCAGCGTTGGCCAGGGAAGCGAAAAACTGTTTTTT. Protein product: CSVGQGSEKLFF.

The chain is built from TRBV11-2 and TRBJ2-7, with D hard to call. Germline loops: CDR1 SGHAT, CDR2 FQNNGV. The CDR3 extends over 15 amino acids. Trimming left V 3 bases short and J 2 bases short, with 14 bases between. The CDR3 DNA is TGTGCCAGCAGCTTTATCAGGAACAATCCCTACGAGCAGTACTTC. It specifies CASSFIRNNPYEQYF.

The V call is TRBV9, the J call TRBJ2-1, with D maybe TRBD2 (5 bases). With 1 base removed from V and 3 bases from J, the gap between germline ends came to 14 bases. This CDR3 has 16 amino acids. Looked up from germline, CDR1 is SGDLS and CDR2 is YYNGEE. The CDR3 nucleotides are TGTGCCAGCAGCGTATCGGTACGGACTGGCTACAATGAGCAGTTCTTC. It is translated as CASSVSVRTGYNEQFF.

The rearrangement uses TRBV6-1 and TRBJ1-4, with 9 nucleotides matching TRBD1. Germline assignment: CDR1 MNHNS and CDR2 SASEGT. CDR3 length: 14 amino acids. Trimming removed 6 bases from V and 8 bases from J; junction bases left unmatched: 7. CDR3 DNA sequence: TGTGCCAGCAGCCCCGGGACAGGGACCGAAAAACTGTTTTTT. This sequence encodes CASSPGTGTEKLFF.

This clone showed up just once. The chain couples TRBV5-4 to TRBJ2-7; no firm D call. With 0 bases removed from V and 0 bases from J, the gap between germline ends came to 10 bases. CDR1 is SGHNT, CDR2 YYREEE, per germline (reference sequence). CDR3 length: 15 amino acids. CDR3: CASSLDSPPSYEQYF. CDR3 bases: TGTGCCAGCAGCTTGGACTCACCACCCTCCTACGAGCAGTACTTC.

The rearrangement uses TRBV5-1 and TRBJ2-1; TRBD2 matches at 9 bases. Looked up from germline, CDR1 is SGHRS and CDR2 is YFSETQ. V lost 3 bases to trimming and J lost 9 bases; unmatched junction nucleotides: 10. CDR3 size: 15 residues. The CDR3 spells CASSSTTSGSTEQFF. The CDR3 DNA sequence: TGCGCCAGCAGCTCCACGACTAGCGGTAGCACTGAGCAGTTCTTC.

The J gene is TRBJ2-7, the V gene TRBV11-2, with D maybe TRBD2 (6 bases). Germline CDR1 is SGHAT and CDR2 is FQNNGV. The CDR3 loop spans 15 amino acids. Trimming removed 5 bases from V and 4 bases from J, with 18 bases in between. Here the CDR3 reads CASSRWTGSWYEQYF. As DNA, the CDR3 is TGTGCCAGCAGCCGATGGACCGGGAGCTGGTACGAGCAGTACTTC. The entire variable domain, with the rest obtained from reference TRBV11-2 and TRBJ2-7, is as follows: EAGVAQSPRYKIIEKRQSVAFWCNPISGHATLYWYQQILGQGPKLLIQFQNNGVVDDSQLPKDRFSAERLKGVDSTLKIQPAKLEDSAVYLCASSRWTGSWYEQYFGPGTRLTVT.

V gene TRBV11-2 combines with J gene TRBJ2-1, with 10 positions matching TRBD2. CDR1 and CDR2 (germline): SGHAT, FQNNGV. V was pared by 5 bases and J by 2 bases, with 0 bases of the junction left unmatched. The CDR3 spans 14 residues. DNA of the CDR3: TGTGCCAGCAGCCTAGCGGGAGCCTACAATGAGCAGTTCTTC. Amino acids: CASSLAGAYNEQFF.